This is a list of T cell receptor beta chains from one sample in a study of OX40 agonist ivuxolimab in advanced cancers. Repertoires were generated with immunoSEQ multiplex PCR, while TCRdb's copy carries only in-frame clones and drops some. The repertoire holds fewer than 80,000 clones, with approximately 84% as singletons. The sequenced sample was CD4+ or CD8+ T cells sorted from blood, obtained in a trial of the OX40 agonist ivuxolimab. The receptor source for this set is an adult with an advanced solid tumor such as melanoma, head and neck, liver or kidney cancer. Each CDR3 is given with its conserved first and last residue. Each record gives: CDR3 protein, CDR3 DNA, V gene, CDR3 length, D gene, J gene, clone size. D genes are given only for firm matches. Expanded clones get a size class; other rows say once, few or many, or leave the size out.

cdr3_aa: CASTRLGRFARGEQFF; cdr3_nt: TGTGCCAGCACCAGGCTAGGTAGATTTGCAAGAGGTGAGCAGTTCTTC; v_call: TRBV4-2; cdr3_length: 16; d_call: NA; j_call: TRBJ2-1; clone_size: NA
cdr3_aa: CASSLGSPGNEQFF; cdr3_nt: TGCGCCAGCAGCCTGGGATCCCCGGGCAATGAGCAGTTCTTC; v_call: TRBV5-1; cdr3_length: 14; d_call: NA; j_call: TRBJ2-1; clone_size: NA
cdr3_aa: CASSSGQGLTDTQYF; cdr3_nt: TGCGCCAGCAGCTCAGGACAGGGGCTCACAGATACGCAGTATTTT; v_call: TRBV5-1; cdr3_length: 15; d_call: TRBD1; j_call: TRBJ2-3; clone_size: NA
cdr3_aa: CASSPPSRTYNEQFF; cdr3_nt: TGTGCCAGCTCACCACCTAGCAGAACCTACAATGAGCAGTTCTTC; v_call: TRBV18; cdr3_length: 15; d_call: NA; j_call: TRBJ2-1; clone_size: NA
cdr3_aa: CASSAISGRAGDTQYF; cdr3_nt: TGTGCCAGCAGTGCCATTAGCGGGAGGGCCGGCGATACGCAGTATTTT; v_call: TRBV2; cdr3_length: 16; d_call: TRBD2; j_call: TRBJ2-3; clone_size: NA
cdr3_aa: CASSLSGGFVSPQHF; cdr3_nt: TGTGCCAGCAGCTTGTCAGGGGGCTTTGTATCGCCCCAGCATTTT; v_call: TRBV5-5; cdr3_length: 15; d_call: TRBD1; j_call: TRBJ1-5; clone_size: few
cdr3_aa: CASRRYVDSHSNQPQHF; cdr3_nt: TGTGCCAGCAGGAGATACGTAGACAGCCATAGCAATCAGCCCCAGCATTTT; v_call: TRBV6-4; cdr3_length: 17; d_call: NA; j_call: TRBJ1-5; clone_size: few
cdr3_aa: CASSQASLTNYGYTF; cdr3_nt: TGTGCCAGCAGCCAAGCGTCACTAACTAACTATGGCTACACCTTC; v_call: TRBV4-2; cdr3_length: 15; d_call: NA; j_call: TRBJ1-2; clone_size: once
cdr3_aa: CASSWTGSNEQYF; cdr3_nt: TGTGCCAGCAGCTGGACAGGGTCTAACGAACAGTACTTC; v_call: TRBV5-4; cdr3_length: 13; d_call: TRBD1; j_call: TRBJ2-7; clone_size: NA
cdr3_aa: CASTKRTSGVYEQYF; cdr3_nt: TGTGCCAGCACCAAACGGACTAGCGGGGTCTACGAGCAGTACTTC; v_call: TRBV6-6; cdr3_length: 15; d_call: TRBD2; j_call: TRBJ2-7; clone_size: NA
cdr3_aa: CASSELIGMNTEAFF; cdr3_nt: TGTGCCAGCAGTGAACTGATAGGTATGAACACTGAAGCTTTCTTT; v_call: TRBV2; cdr3_length: 15; d_call: NA; j_call: TRBJ1-1; clone_size: NA
cdr3_aa: CASSILRGTEAFF; cdr3_nt: TGTGCCAGTAGTATTCTGAGGGGCACTGAAGCTTTCTTT; v_call: TRBV19; cdr3_length: 13; d_call: NA; j_call: TRBJ1-1; clone_size: NA
cdr3_aa: CASSTRAGANVLTF; cdr3_nt: TGTGCCAGCAGCACCCGAGCTGGGGCCAACGTCCTGACTTTC; v_call: TRBV9; cdr3_length: 14; d_call: NA; j_call: TRBJ2-6; clone_size: NA
cdr3_aa: CASGSRGDYGYTF; cdr3_nt: TGTGCCAGCGGGAGCAGGGGGGACTATGGCTACACCTTC; v_call: TRBV28; cdr3_length: 13; d_call: TRBD1; j_call: TRBJ1-2; clone_size: NA
cdr3_aa: CASSFGIEGFYEQYF; cdr3_nt: TGTGCCAGCAGCTTTGGTATCGAGGGTTTCTACGAGCAGTACTTC; v_call: TRBV4-2; cdr3_length: 15; d_call: NA; j_call: TRBJ2-7; clone_size: NA
cdr3_aa: CASSWTEQGEQYF; cdr3_nt: TGTGCCAGCAGCTGGACAGAACAAGGCGAGCAGTACTTC; v_call: TRBV5-6; cdr3_length: 13; d_call: NA; j_call: TRBJ2-7; clone_size: NA
cdr3_aa: CASSQDVSADTQYF; cdr3_nt: TGCGCCAGCAGCCAAGATGTTAGCGCAGATACGCAGTATTTT; v_call: TRBV4-3; cdr3_length: 14; d_call: NA; j_call: TRBJ2-3; clone_size: NA
cdr3_aa: CASSSLRQPQHF; cdr3_nt: TGTGCCAGCAGCTCCCTACGACAGCCCCAGCATTTT; v_call: TRBV5-6; cdr3_length: 12; d_call: NA; j_call: TRBJ1-5; clone_size: NA
cdr3_aa: CASTPTGFSEAFF; cdr3_nt: TGCGCCAGCACCCCTACAGGGTTTAGTGAAGCTTTCTTT; v_call: TRBV5-1; cdr3_length: 13; d_call: NA; j_call: TRBJ1-1; clone_size: NA
cdr3_aa: CASSQARGGETQYF; cdr3_nt: TGCGCCAGCAGCCAAGCCCGAGGAGGAGAGACCCAGTACTTC; v_call: TRBV4-3; cdr3_length: 14; d_call: NA; j_call: TRBJ2-5; clone_size: NA
cdr3_aa: CASTQGGLASEQYF; cdr3_nt: TGTGCCAGCACCCAAGGGGGACTAGCGAGTGAGCAGTACTTC; v_call: TRBV7-9; cdr3_length: 14; d_call: TRBD2; j_call: TRBJ2-7; clone_size: NA
cdr3_aa: CASRLQGGGTEAFF; cdr3_nt: TGTGCCAGCAGGCTACAGGGGGGTGGCACTGAAGCTTTCTTT; v_call: TRBV2; cdr3_length: 14; d_call: TRBD1; j_call: TRBJ1-1; clone_size: NA
cdr3_aa: CASRATGNTEAFF; cdr3_nt: TGTGCCAGCAGGGCCACAGGTAACACTGAAGCTTTCTTT; v_call: TRBV28; cdr3_length: 13; d_call: NA; j_call: TRBJ1-1; clone_size: NA
cdr3_aa: CASNLLAGGPYEQYF; cdr3_nt: TGTGCCAGCAACCTCCTAGCGGGGGGACCCTACGAGCAGTACTTC; v_call: TRBV2; cdr3_length: 15; d_call: TRBD2; j_call: TRBJ2-7; clone_size: once
cdr3_aa: CASSLSYNEQFF; cdr3_nt: TGTGCCAGCAGCTTATCCTACAATGAGCAGTTCTTC; v_call: TRBV7-2; cdr3_length: 12; d_call: NA; j_call: TRBJ2-1; clone_size: NA
cdr3_aa: CASSYSTGKDEQFF; cdr3_nt: TGTGCCAGCAGCTACTCGACAGGGAAGGATGAGCAGTTCTTC; v_call: TRBV7-2; cdr3_length: 14; d_call: TRBD1; j_call: TRBJ2-1; clone_size: NA
cdr3_aa: CASSQGTTSSYEQYF; cdr3_nt: TGCGCCAGCAGCCAAGGGACTACGAGCTCCTACGAGCAGTACTTC; v_call: TRBV4-3; cdr3_length: 15; d_call: NA; j_call: TRBJ2-7; clone_size: NA
cdr3_aa: CASSLRQNTGELFF; cdr3_nt: TGTGCCAGCAGTCTGCGACAGAACACCGGGGAGCTGTTTTTT; v_call: TRBV6-1; cdr3_length: 14; d_call: NA; j_call: TRBJ2-2; clone_size: NA
cdr3_aa: CASSREDSSYEQYF; cdr3_nt: TGCGCCAGCAGCCGGGAGGACTCCTCCTACGAGCAGTACTTC; v_call: TRBV5-1; cdr3_length: 14; d_call: TRBD2; j_call: TRBJ2-7; clone_size: NA
cdr3_aa: CASSRAVRKETQYF; cdr3_nt: TGTGCCAGCAGCAGGGCAGTGAGGAAAGAGACCCAGTACTTC; v_call: TRBV21-1; cdr3_length: 14; d_call: NA; j_call: TRBJ2-5; clone_size: NA
cdr3_aa: CASSLVSSGGTAGYTF; cdr3_nt: TGTGCCAGCAGCTTAGTCTCCTCGGGTGGCACCGCTGGCTACACCTTC; v_call: TRBV7-9; cdr3_length: 16; d_call: NA; j_call: TRBJ1-2; clone_size: NA
cdr3_aa: CASSQDRGGYTF; cdr3_nt: TGCGCCAGCAGCCAAGATCGTGGTGGCTACACCTTC; v_call: TRBV4-3; cdr3_length: 12; d_call: NA; j_call: TRBJ1-2; clone_size: NA
cdr3_aa: CASSPLSPGLAEQFF; cdr3_nt: TGTGCCAGCAGCCCCCTGTCCCCGGGACTAGCTGAGCAGTTCTTC; v_call: TRBV14; cdr3_length: 15; d_call: TRBD2; j_call: TRBJ2-1; clone_size: NA
cdr3_aa: CASSRRTSGDTDTQYF; cdr3_nt: TGTGCCAGCAGTCGTCGGACTAGCGGGGACACAGATACGCAGTATTTT; v_call: TRBV5-6; cdr3_length: 16; d_call: TRBD2; j_call: TRBJ2-3; clone_size: few
cdr3_aa: CASYLQGAGETQYF; cdr3_nt: TGTGCCAGCTATCTACAGGGGGCGGGGGAGACCCAGTACTTC; v_call: TRBV2; cdr3_length: 14; d_call: TRBD1; j_call: TRBJ2-5; clone_size: NA
cdr3_aa: CASSAAAGASTDTQYF; cdr3_nt: TGTGCCAGCAGCGCCGCAGCGGGGGCTAGCACAGATACGCAGTATTTT; v_call: TRBV9; cdr3_length: 16; d_call: TRBD2; j_call: TRBJ2-3; clone_size: NA
cdr3_aa: CASSVESGANVLTF; cdr3_nt: TGTGCCAGCAGCGTCGAGTCTGGGGCCAACGTCCTGACTTTC; v_call: TRBV5-4; cdr3_length: 14; d_call: NA; j_call: TRBJ2-6; clone_size: NA
cdr3_aa: CASSPGTGWDTGELFF; cdr3_nt: TGTGCCAGCAGCCCAGGGACAGGGTGGGACACCGGGGAGCTGTTTTTT; v_call: TRBV7-6; cdr3_length: 16; d_call: TRBD1; j_call: TRBJ2-2; clone_size: NA
cdr3_aa: CASSLVPSRKDTGELFF; cdr3_nt: TGCGCCAGCAGCTTGGTACCCTCCCGAAAGGACACCGGGGAGCTGTTTTTT; v_call: TRBV5-1; cdr3_length: 17; d_call: NA; j_call: TRBJ2-2; clone_size: NA
cdr3_aa: CASSISAGYWTYEQYF; cdr3_nt: TGTGCCAGTAGTATTAGTGCGGGGTATTGGACCTACGAGCAGTACTTC; v_call: TRBV19; cdr3_length: 16; d_call: NA; j_call: TRBJ2-7; clone_size: NA
cdr3_aa: CASSYPGLADEQYF; cdr3_nt: TGTGCCAGCAGTTACCCGGGACTAGCGGACGAGCAGTACTTC; v_call: TRBV6-6; cdr3_length: 14; d_call: TRBD2; j_call: TRBJ2-7; clone_size: NA
cdr3_aa: CASSHGTGSGYTF; cdr3_nt: TGTGCCAGCAGCCACGGGACAGGGTCTGGCTACACCTTC; v_call: TRBV4-2; cdr3_length: 13; d_call: TRBD1; j_call: TRBJ1-2; clone_size: NA
cdr3_aa: CASSLSRVPGAVNQPQHF; cdr3_nt: TGTGCCAGCAGCTTAAGTCGTGTCCCGGGGGCCGTAAATCAGCCCCAGCATTTT; v_call: TRBV7-8; cdr3_length: 18; d_call: NA; j_call: TRBJ1-5; clone_size: NA
cdr3_aa: CASSLHPAPDTQYF; cdr3_nt: TGTGCCAGCAGCTTGCACCCAGCTCCAGATACGCAGTATTTT; v_call: TRBV7-2; cdr3_length: 14; d_call: NA; j_call: TRBJ2-3; clone_size: NA
cdr3_aa: CASSARSGTGGELFF; cdr3_nt: TGTGCCAGCAGCGCCCGAAGCGGGACGGGCGGGGAGCTGTTTTTT; v_call: TRBV7-2; cdr3_length: 15; d_call: TRBD2; j_call: TRBJ2-2; clone_size: NA
cdr3_aa: CASSRAGVNTGELFF; cdr3_nt: TGTGCCAGCAGTAGAGCCGGGGTTAACACCGGGGAGCTGTTTTTT; v_call: TRBV25-1; cdr3_length: 15; d_call: NA; j_call: TRBJ2-2; clone_size: NA
cdr3_aa: CASTRGAGVNYGYTF; cdr3_nt: TGTGCCAGCACCCGGGGGGCAGGGGTGAACTATGGCTACACCTTC; v_call: TRBV5-3; cdr3_length: 15; d_call: NA; j_call: TRBJ1-2; clone_size: NA
cdr3_aa: CASSLTEGDSPLHF; cdr3_nt: TGTGCCAGCAGCTTAACGGAAGGGGATTCACCCCTCCACTTT; v_call: TRBV11-1; cdr3_length: 14; d_call: NA; j_call: TRBJ1-6; clone_size: few
cdr3_aa: CASSFSRGGDTEAFF; cdr3_nt: TGTGCCAGCAGCTTTTCCCGGGGAGGGGACACTGAAGCTTTCTTT; v_call: TRBV7-9; cdr3_length: 15; d_call: NA; j_call: TRBJ1-1; clone_size: NA
cdr3_aa: CASSYPAGINYGYTF; cdr3_nt: TGTGCCAGCAGTTACCCGGCAGGGATTAACTATGGCTACACCTTC; v_call: TRBV6-6; cdr3_length: 15; d_call: NA; j_call: TRBJ1-2; clone_size: NA
cdr3_aa: CASSVTGLDEQYF; cdr3_nt: TGTGCCAGCAGCGTGACTGGTCTGGACGAGCAGTACTTC; v_call: TRBV9; cdr3_length: 13; d_call: NA; j_call: TRBJ2-7; clone_size: NA
cdr3_aa: CASSLTGTNSPGELFF; cdr3_nt: TGTGCCAGCAGCTTAACCGGGACAAATTCCCCCGGGGAGCTGTTTTTT; v_call: TRBV7-3; cdr3_length: 16; d_call: NA; j_call: TRBJ2-2; clone_size: NA